This record concerns one TCR beta chain sequence. As yet, its antigen is unknown. The data originate from a study of post-analysis software for immune sequencing data. Overall study: The cohort encompassed relapsing-remitting, secondary progressive and progressive-relapsing multiple sclerosis disease courses.

Prepared libraries of TCR beta cDNA carried unique molecular identifiers. In TCRdb, the PCR reads were re-called with MiXCR into one record per CDR3 protein. The data contain roughly 700,000 distinct CDR3 sequences, roughly 27% of them singletons. Germline values: CDR1 MNHEY, CDR2 SVGAGI. The CDR3 sequence is 15 residues long. Trimming removed 4 bases from V and 0 bases from J, with 7 bases in between. Study-wide results and caveats: Among about 5 TRBV segments more frequent in patients than controls were TRBV5-6, TRBV5-1 and TRBV20-1. Diversity measured as normalized Chao1 was significantly lower in multiple sclerosis patients than in controls. Samples sharing a preparation batch grouped tightly together when assessed by F measure.

Sequenced: blood. The V gene is TRBV6-5, the J gene TRBJ2-6, with no clear D. This sequence was found in a girl aged 5 to 17 with multiple sclerosis. CDR3 in amino acids: CASSSHGSGANVLTF. The CDR3 DNA reads TGTGCCAGCAGTTCCCACGGCTCTGGGGCCAACGTCCTGACTTTC.